This entry lists 12 T cell receptor beta chains sequenced from one sample in a study of T-cell reconstitution after alpha-beta-depleted transplantation in children. Preparation of the TCRbeta library used unique molecular identifiers. TCRdb ran MiXCR on the PCR reads and lists one entry per CDR3 protein. The data contain fewer than 700,000 distinct CDR3 sequences, roughly 13% of them singletons. The specimen comprised PBMCs, mostly from graft donor cells, sampled 360 days after TCRalphabeta/CD19-depleted stem cell transplant. The receptors shown here come from a male patient under 18 who had a stem cell transplant for acute myeloid leukemia, so the T cells may come from the graft donor.

This clonotype was counted only a few times. CDR3 amino acids: CAINDGSGKSYNEQFF. Here the CDR3 DNA reads TGTGCCATCAACGACGGAAGCGGGAAGTCCTACAATGAGCAGTTCTTC. The chain combines TRBV10-3 with TRBJ2-1, with 7 bases matching TRBD2. Trimming at V came to 7 bases and at J to 1 base, leaving 10 bases not matched to a gene. The CDR3 has 16 amino acids. Germline CDR1 ENHRY, CDR2 SYGVKD.

The chain is built from TRBV6-5 and TRBJ1-3; no firm D call. This CDR3 spans 18 amino acids. Germline CDR1 MNHEY, CDR2 SVGAGI. V was clipped by 2 bases and J by 0 bases, with 17 bases between them. CDR3 in DNA: TGTGCCAGCAGTTACCGGGCCGGCAGCCCGAGCTCTGGAAACACCATATATTTT. It is translated as CASSYRAGSPSSGNTIYF.

This clonotype was detected a few times. The V gene is TRBV25-1, the J gene TRBJ2-4; 11 bases fit TRBD2. This CDR3 has 17 residues. The trim removed 8 bases at V and 0 bases at J, leaving 9 bases unmatched. Looked up from germline, CDR1 is MGHDK and CDR2 is SYGVNS. CDR3 DNA sequence: TGTGCCAGCCCCGAGGGGGGGACTAGCGGAGCCAAAAACATTCAGTACTTC. The encoded protein is CASPEGGTSGAKNIQYF.

This clonotype was detected only a few times. This chain connects TRBV7-2 to TRBJ1-3; no reliable D call. The CDR3 sequence is 16 residues long. The V gene's germline CDR1 is SGHTA and CDR2 FQGNSA. V lost 1 base, J lost 2 bases, and 12 bases lay in between. CDR3 nucleotides: TGTGCCAGCAGCTTAGGGACCCTTTGGGCTGGAAACACCATATATTTT. It specifies CASSLGTLWAGNTIYF.

This clonotype was observed at least ten times. As DNA, the CDR3 is TGCAGTGCTAGTACAGGGGAAGAGACCCAGTACTTC. Amino acid sequence: CSASTGEETQYF. The chain links TRBV20-1 to TRBJ2-5; TRBD1 aligns across 7 bases. The V segment lost 3 bases and the J segment 3 bases; nucleotides outside the gene matches: 1. The CDR3 runs 12 residues. CDR1 DFQATT and CDR2 SNEGSKA come from the germline V gene (reference sequence).

This clonotype was recorded at least ten times. The chain has TRBV7-3 and TRBJ2-3, with no clear D. Germline V gives CDR1 SGHTA, CDR2 FQGTGA. V was clipped by 5 bases and J by 1 base, with 10 bases between them. The CDR3 runs 14 residues. The CDR3, as DNA: TGTGCCAGCAGCCCCGAGTGGGGCACAGATACGCAGTATTTT. It translates to CASSPEWGTDTQYF.

The chain links TRBV23-1 to TRBJ2-5; TRBD1 or TRBD2 may be the D gene (6 bases each). TRBV23-1 is filed as an ORF, its function uncertain. The V end was cut by 0 bases, the J end by 3 bases, with 8 bases between. The CDR3 is made up of 14 amino acids. In DNA form, the CDR3 reads TGCGCCAGCAGTCAATCGAGGGGGGAAGAGACCCAGTACTTC. It encodes CASSQSRGEETQYF.

Only a few counts were recorded for this clonotype. V and J are TRBV7-8 and TRBJ2-4; TRBD1 might be the D (6 bases). Germline V gene data show CDR1 as SGHVS and CDR2 as FQNEAQ. V gave up 2 bases and J gave up 0 bases, with 17 bases separating them. This CDR3 region has 18 residues. CDR3 region: CASSLWTVVALAKNIQYF. CDR3 sequence (DNA): TGTGCCAGCAGCTTATGGACAGTGGTAGCCTTAGCCAAAAACATTCAGTACTTC.

The rearrangement links TRBV7-8 to TRBJ2-3, with D unclear. The CDR3 is 15 residues long. Germline V gives CDR1 SGHVS, CDR2 FQNEAQ. V lost 3 bases to trimming and J lost 4 bases, with 14 bases between them. This CDR3 reads CASSFMSASSDTQYF. CDR3 nucleotides: TGTGCCAGCAGCTTTATGTCGGCCAGCTCAGATACGCAGTATTTT.

The chain employs TRBV19 and TRBJ2-4; TRBD1 might be the D (6 bases). The V end lost 8 bases, the J end lost 9 bases, and 14 bases lay between the germline ends. The CDR3 spans 12 residues. Germline V gene lookup returns CDR1 LNHDA and CDR2 SQIVND (reference sequence). The CDR3 sequence: CASLGARGIQYF. The CDR3 DNA follows: TGTGCCAGTCTTGGGGCCAGGGGCATTCAGTACTTC. Together with reference TRBV19 and TRBJ2-4, the CDR3 gives the full variable domain: DGGITQSPKYLFRKEGQNVTLSCEQNLNHDAMYWYRQDPGQGLRLIYYSQIVNDFQKGDIAEGYSVSREKKESFPLTVTSAQKNPTAFYLCASLGARGIQYFGAGTRLSVL.

This clonotype has just one count. The J gene is TRBJ2-1, the V gene TRBV11-2; tentative D call: TRBD2 (6 bases). The germline gives CDR1 SGHAT, CDR2 FQNNGV. The CDR3 loop spans 16 amino acids. Trimming shortened V by 3 bases and J by 3 bases, and 15 bases separated the two germline ends. CDR3 nucleotides: TGTGCCAGCAGCTTTGTCTCCAGCGGGTTCTACAATGAGCAGTTCTTC. Translated, it gives CASSFVSSGFYNEQFF.

This clonotype was counted many times. The rearrangement links TRBV28 to TRBJ1-5; 8 bases align to TRBD1. Trimming took 7 bases from V and 7 from J; bases not matched to a gene: 6. This CDR3 region has 13 residues. The V gene's germline CDR1 is MDHEN and CDR2 SYDVKM. DNA for the CDR3: TGTGCCAGCACCGACAGGGGTGGGCAGCCCCAGCATTTT. It codes for CASTDRGGQPQHF.